These 3 T cell receptor beta chains were all obtained from the same sample, sequenced in a study of T cell responses to AZD1222 COVID-19 vaccine. Generated by immunoSEQ multiplex PCR, the TCRdb table keeps only in-frame clones and is missing some. The table records 130,000 or so clones, roughly 90% of them present only once. The sequences come from peripheral blood, collected on day 0 of AZD1222 vaccination. These receptors all stem from an adult in good health.

The chain couples TRBV28 to TRBJ2-7; 7 nucleotides agree with TRBD2. Losses at the gene ends were 5 bases for V and 4 bases for J; bases not matched to a gene: 11. From germline, CDR1 is MDHEN and CDR2 SYDVKM. CDR3 length equals 15 residues. The DNA for the CDR3 is TGTGCCAGCAGTCCCCCCGAGACTAGCAGATACGAGCAGTACTTC. It translates to CASSPPETSRYEQYF.

V and J are TRBV6-5 and TRBJ1-5; no definite D call. The germline CDR1 and CDR2 sequences are MNHEY and SVGAGI. Trimming left V 8 bases short and J 0 bases short, with 8 bases between. The CDR3 length is 13 residues. The CDR3 region has the DNA TGTGCCAGCGACGGTAATAGCAATCAGCCCCAGCATTTT. This sequence encodes CASDGNSNQPQHF.

V gene TRBV10-1 combines with J gene TRBJ2-7; TRBD1 matches 7 bases. Germline V lookup: CDR1 WNHNN, CDR2 SYGVQD (reference sequence). Unmatched junction bases numbered 10, after V lost 2 bases and J lost 3 bases. This CDR3 is 16 amino acids long. In DNA, the CDR3 is TGCGCCAGCAGTGAGCCCGACCACAGGGGCTGCTACGAGCAGTACTTC. Its translation is CASSEPDHRGCYEQYF.